This record looks at one T cell receptor (beta chain) sequence and its context. Antigen: not known. This record comes from a study of a mutant IDH1 vaccine in newly diagnosed glioma. In the study overall: Patients were started on vaccination 4-6 weeks after radiotherapy alone, or with temozolomide cycles. There were roughly 62% males and around 38% females among treated patients, whose mean age was approximately 41 years. V12 took place at week 35, and V13 at week 47.

The table came from immunoSEQ multiplex PCR; TCRdb's copy has only in-frame clones and leaves some out. The sample has around 53,000 clones, approximately 84% seen once. The sample's time point: week 47, end of study. What each vaccine dose contained was 300 ug of mutant IDH1 20-mer peptide, accompanied by topical imiquimod. Per the germline V gene, CDR1 is SGHNT and CDR2 is YYREEE (reference sequence). V trimming: 3 bases; J trimming: 6 bases; junction bases outside the gene matches: 8. The CDR3 consists of 15 residues. Sequenced here: PBMCs, sampled from a glioma patient whose treatment included an IDH1 peptide vaccine. This chain joins TRBV5-4 and TRBJ2-1; 8 bases are a match to TRBD2. The sequence was collected from a woman in her 30s with glioma. Some clones in this sample may be carry-over from other donors' samples. The CDR3 coding sequence is TGTGCCAGCAGCTCCTCGGGACTAGGCGTCAATGAGCAGTTCTTC. Translation: CASSSSGLGVNEQFF.